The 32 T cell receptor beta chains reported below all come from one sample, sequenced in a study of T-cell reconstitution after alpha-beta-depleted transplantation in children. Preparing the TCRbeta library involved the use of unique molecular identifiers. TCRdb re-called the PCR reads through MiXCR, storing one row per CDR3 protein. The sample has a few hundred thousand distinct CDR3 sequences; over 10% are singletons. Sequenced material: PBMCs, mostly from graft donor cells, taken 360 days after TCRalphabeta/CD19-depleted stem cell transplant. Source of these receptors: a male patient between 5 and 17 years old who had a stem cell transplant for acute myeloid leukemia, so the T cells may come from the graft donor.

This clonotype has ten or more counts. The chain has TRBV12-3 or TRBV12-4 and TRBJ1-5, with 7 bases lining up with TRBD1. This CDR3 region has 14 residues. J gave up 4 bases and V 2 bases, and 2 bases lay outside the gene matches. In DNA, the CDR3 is TGTGCCAGCAGTTTACCAGGGGGAAATCAGCCCCAGCATTTT. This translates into CASSLPGGNQPQHF.

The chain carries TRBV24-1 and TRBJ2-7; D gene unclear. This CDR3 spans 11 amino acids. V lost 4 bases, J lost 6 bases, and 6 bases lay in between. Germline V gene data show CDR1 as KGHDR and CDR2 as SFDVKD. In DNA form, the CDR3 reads TGTGCCACCAGTGACCGGAGCGAGCAGTACTTC. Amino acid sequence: CATSDRSEQYF.

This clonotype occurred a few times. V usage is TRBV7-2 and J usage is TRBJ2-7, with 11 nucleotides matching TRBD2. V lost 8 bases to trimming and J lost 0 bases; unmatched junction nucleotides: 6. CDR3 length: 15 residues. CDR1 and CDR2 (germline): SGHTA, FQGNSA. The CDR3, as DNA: TGTGCCAGCCGACTAGCGGGAATAAGCTCCTACGAGCAGTACTTC. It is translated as CASRLAGISSYEQYF.

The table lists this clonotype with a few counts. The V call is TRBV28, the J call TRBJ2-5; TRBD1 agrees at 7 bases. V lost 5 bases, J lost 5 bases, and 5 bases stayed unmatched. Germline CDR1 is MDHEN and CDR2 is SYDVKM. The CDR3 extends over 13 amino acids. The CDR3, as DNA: TGTGCCAGCAGTGCGGTACAGGGGGAGACCCAGTACTTC. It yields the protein CASSAVQGETQYF. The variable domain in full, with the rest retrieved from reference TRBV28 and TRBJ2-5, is DVKVTQSSRYLVKRTGEKVFLECVQDMDHENMFWYRQDPGLGLRLIYFSYDVKMKEKGDIPEGYSVSREKKERFSLILESASTNQTSMYLCASSAVQGETQYFGPGTRLLVL.

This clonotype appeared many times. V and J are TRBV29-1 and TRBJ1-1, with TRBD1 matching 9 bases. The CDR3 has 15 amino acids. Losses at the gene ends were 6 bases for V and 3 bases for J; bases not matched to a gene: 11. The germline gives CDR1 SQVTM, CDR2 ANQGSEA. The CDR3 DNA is TGCAGCGTGCTAGGACAGGGGAAAAGGGACACTGAAGCTTTCTTT. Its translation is CSVLGQGKRDTEAFF.

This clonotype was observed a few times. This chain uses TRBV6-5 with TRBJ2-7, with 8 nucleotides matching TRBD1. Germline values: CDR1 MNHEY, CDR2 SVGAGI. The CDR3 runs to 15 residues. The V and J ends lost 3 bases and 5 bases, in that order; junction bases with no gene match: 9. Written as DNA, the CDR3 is TGTGCCAGCAGTTATGGACAGGGTAAGGTGAACGAGCAGTACTTC. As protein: CASSYGQGKVNEQYF.

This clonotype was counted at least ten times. The CDR3 protein is CASSLAGLAGEGSYNEQFF. In DNA form, the CDR3 reads TGTGCCAGCAGCTTGGCGGGACTAGCGGGAGAAGGTTCCTACAATGAGCAGTTCTTC. This rearrangement joins TRBV5-6 to TRBJ2-1; the match to TRBD2 covers 14 bases. Per the germline V gene, CDR1 is SGHDT and CDR2 is YYEEEE. The CDR3 is 19 residues long. The ends lost 0 bases at V and 1 base at J; junction bases unmatched: 6. The full variable domain, with the rest looked up from reference TRBV5-6 and TRBJ2-1, is DAGVTQSPTHLIKTRGQQVTLRCSPKSGHDTVSWYQQALGQGPQFIFQYYEEEERQRGNFPDRFSGHQFPNYSSELNVNALLLGDSALYLCASSLAGLAGEGSYNEQFFGPGTRLTVL.

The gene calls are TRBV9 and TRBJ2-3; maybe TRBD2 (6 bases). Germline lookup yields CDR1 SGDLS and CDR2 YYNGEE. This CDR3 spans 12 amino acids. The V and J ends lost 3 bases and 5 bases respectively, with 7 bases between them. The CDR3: CASSEEGDTQYF. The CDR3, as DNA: TGTGCCAGCAGCGAGGAGGGAGATACGCAGTATTTT.

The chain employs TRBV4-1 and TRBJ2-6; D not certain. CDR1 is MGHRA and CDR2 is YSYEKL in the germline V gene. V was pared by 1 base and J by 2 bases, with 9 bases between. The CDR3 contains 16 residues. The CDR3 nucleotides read TGCGCCAGCAGCCAAGGGCCCCAGCCTGGGGCCAACGTCCTGACTTTC. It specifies CASSQGPQPGANVLTF.

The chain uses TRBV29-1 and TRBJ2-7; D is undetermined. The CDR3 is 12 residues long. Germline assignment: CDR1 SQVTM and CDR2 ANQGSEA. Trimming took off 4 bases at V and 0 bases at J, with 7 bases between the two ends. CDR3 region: CSVGISSYEQYF. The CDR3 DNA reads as TGCAGCGTTGGAATCAGCTCCTACGAGCAGTACTTC.

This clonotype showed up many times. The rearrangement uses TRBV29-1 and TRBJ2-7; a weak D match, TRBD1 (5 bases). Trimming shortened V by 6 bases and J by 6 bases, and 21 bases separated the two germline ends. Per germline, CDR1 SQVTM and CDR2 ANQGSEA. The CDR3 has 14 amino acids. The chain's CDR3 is CSVTLWAGYSEQYF. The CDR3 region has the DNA TGCAGCGTCACCCTATGGGCAGGGTACAGCGAGCAGTACTTC.

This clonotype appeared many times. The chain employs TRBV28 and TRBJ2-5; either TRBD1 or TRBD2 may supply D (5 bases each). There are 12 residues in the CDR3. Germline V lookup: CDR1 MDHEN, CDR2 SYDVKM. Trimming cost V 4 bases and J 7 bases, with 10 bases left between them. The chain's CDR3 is CASSWGPGTQYF. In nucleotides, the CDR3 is TGTGCCAGCAGTTGGGGACCTGGGACCCAGTACTTC.

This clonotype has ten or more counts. CDR3 DNA sequence: TGTGCCAGCAGTGGAATCCGACAGGGGGATTCCTACGAGCAGTACTTC. This codes for CASSGIRQGDSYEQYF. The V gene is TRBV6-1, the J gene TRBJ2-7, with TRBD1 matching over 9 bases. V lost 4 bases and J lost 1; bases outside the gene matches: 8. Germline-derived CDR1 and CDR2 are MNHNS and SASEGT. This CDR3 comprises 16 residues.

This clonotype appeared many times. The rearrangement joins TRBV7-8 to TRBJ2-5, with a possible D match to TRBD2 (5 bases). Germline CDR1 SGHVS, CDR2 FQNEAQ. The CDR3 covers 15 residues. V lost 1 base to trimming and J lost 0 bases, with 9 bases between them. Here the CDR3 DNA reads TGTGCCAGCAGCTTAGAGGGAGCGTACCAAGAGACCCAGTACTTC. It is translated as CASSLEGAYQETQYF. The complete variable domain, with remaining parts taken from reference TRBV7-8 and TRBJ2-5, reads GAGVSQSPRYKVAKRGQDVALRCDPISGHVSLFWYQQALGQGPEFLTYFQNEAQLDKSGLPSDRFFAERPEGSVSTLKIQRTQQEDSAVYLCASSLEGAYQETQYFGPGTRLLVL.

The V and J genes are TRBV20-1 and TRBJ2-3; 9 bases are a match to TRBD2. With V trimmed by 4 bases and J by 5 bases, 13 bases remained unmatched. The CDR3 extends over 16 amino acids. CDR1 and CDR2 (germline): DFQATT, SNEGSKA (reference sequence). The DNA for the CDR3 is TGCAGTGCTACCATATTAGCGGGAGTCGGACGAGATACGCAGTATTTT. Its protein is CSATILAGVGRDTQYF.

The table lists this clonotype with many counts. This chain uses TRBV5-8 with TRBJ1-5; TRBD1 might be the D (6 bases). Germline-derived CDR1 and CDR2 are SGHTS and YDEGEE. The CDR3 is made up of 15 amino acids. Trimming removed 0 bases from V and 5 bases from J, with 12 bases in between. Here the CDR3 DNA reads TGTGCCAGCAGCTTGGTAGGGGGGTTCGATCAGCCCCAGCATTTT. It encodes CASSLVGGFDQPQHF.

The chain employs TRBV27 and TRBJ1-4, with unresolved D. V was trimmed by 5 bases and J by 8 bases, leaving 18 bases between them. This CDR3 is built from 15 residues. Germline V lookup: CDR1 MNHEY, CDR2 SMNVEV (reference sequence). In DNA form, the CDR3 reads TGTGCCAGCAGTCCCTACTTTCTACCTGGGGAAAAACTGTTTTTT. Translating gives CASSPYFLPGEKLFF.

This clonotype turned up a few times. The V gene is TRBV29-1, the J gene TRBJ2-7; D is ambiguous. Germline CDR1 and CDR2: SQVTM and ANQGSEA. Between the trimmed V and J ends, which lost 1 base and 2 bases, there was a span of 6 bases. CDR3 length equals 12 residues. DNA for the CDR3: TGCAGCGTTGAAGTGACCCCCTACGAGCAGTACTTC. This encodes CSVEVTPYEQYF.

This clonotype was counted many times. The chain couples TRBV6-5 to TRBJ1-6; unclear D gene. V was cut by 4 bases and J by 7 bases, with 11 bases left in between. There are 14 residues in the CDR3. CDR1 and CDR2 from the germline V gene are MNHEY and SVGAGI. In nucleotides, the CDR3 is TGTGCCAGCAGTTTCGGACGGTTGAATTCACCCCTCCACTTT. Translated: CASSFGRLNSPLHF.

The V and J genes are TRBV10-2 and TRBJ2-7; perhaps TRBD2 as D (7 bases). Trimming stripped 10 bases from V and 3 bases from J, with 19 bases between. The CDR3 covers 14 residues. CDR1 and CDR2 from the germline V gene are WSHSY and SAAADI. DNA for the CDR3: TGCGCCACCCATGGGAGGGGGGGAGACTACGAGCAGTACTTC. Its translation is CATHGRGGDYEQYF.

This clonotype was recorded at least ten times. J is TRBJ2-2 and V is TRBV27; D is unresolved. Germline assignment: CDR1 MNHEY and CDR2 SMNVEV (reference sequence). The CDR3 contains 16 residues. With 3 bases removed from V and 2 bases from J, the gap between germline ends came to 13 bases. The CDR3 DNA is TGTGCCAGCAGTTTTGAACTTCCTTATAACACCGGGGAGCTGTTTTTT. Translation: CASSFELPYNTGELFF.

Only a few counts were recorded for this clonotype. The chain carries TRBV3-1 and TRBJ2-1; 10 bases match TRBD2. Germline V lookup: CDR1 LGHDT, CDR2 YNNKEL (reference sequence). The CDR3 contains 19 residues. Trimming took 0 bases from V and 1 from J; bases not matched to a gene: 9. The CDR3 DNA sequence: TGTGCCAGCAGCCAAGACAGCGGGAGGGTCCCCGTTTCCTACAATGAGCAGTTCTTC. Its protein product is CASSQDSGRVPVSYNEQFF.

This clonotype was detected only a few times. The CDR3 loop is CSASAGLAGREQYF. The CDR3 DNA is TGCAGTGCTAGCGCGGGACTAGCGGGACGGGAGCAGTACTTC. The rearrangement joins TRBV20-1 to TRBJ2-7, with 13 nucleotides matching TRBD2. CDR1 DFQATT and CDR2 SNEGSKA come from the germline V gene (reference sequence). The V and J ends lost 3 bases and 7 bases, in that order; junction bases with no gene match: 6. The CDR3 has 14 residues.

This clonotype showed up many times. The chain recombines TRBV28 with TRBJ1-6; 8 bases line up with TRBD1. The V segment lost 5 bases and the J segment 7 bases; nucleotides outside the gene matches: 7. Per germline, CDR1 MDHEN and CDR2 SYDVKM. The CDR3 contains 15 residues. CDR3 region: CASSPSGQANSPLHF. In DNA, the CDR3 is TGTGCCAGCAGTCCATCGGGACAGGCCAATTCACCCCTCCACTTT.

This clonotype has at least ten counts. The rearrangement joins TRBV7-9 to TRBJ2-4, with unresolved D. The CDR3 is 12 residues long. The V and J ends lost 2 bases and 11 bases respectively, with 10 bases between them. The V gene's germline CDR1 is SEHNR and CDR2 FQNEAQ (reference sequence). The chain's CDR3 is CASSLNGDVQYF. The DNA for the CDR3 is TGTGCCAGCAGCTTAAATGGTGATGTTCAGTACTTC.

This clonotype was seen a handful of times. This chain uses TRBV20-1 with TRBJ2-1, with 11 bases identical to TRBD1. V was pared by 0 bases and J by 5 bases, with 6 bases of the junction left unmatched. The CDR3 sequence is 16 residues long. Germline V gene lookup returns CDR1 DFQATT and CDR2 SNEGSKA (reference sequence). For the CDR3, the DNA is TGCAGTGCTAGAGATCAGGACAGGGGGCTAAACAATGAGCAGTTCTTC. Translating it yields CSARDQDRGLNNEQFF.

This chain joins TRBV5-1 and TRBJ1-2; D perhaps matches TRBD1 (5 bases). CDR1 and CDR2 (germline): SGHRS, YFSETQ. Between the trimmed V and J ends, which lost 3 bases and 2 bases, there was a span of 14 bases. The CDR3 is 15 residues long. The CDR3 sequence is CASSSAGPENYGYTF. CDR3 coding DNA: TGCGCCAGCAGCTCGGCGGGACCGGAGAACTATGGCTACACCTTC.

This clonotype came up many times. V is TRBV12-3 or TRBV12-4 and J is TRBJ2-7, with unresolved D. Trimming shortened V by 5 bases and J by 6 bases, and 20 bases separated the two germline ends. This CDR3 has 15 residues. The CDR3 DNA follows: TGTGCCAGCAGTCCCCGGGCAATCTCGGGCACCGAGCAGTACTTC. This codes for CASSPRAISGTEQYF.

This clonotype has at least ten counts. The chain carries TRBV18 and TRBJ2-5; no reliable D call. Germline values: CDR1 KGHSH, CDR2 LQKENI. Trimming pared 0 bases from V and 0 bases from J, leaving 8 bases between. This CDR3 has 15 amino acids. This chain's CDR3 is CASSPPGPNQETQYF. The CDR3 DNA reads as TGTGCCAGCTCACCACCCGGGCCGAACCAAGAGACCCAGTACTTC. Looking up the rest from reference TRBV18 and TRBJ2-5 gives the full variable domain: NAGVMQNPRHLVRRRGQEARLRCSPMKGHSHVYWYRQLPEEGLKFMVYLQKENIIDESGMPKERFSAEFPKEGPSILRIQQVVRGDSAAYFCASSPPGPNQETQYFGPGTRLLVL.

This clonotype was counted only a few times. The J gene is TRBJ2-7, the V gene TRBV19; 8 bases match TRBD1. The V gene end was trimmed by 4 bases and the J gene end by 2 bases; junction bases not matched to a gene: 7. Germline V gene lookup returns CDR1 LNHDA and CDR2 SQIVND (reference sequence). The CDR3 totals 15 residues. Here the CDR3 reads CASSTRDRRPYEQYF. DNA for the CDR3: TGTGCCAGTAGTACCCGGGACAGGAGGCCCTACGAGCAGTACTTC. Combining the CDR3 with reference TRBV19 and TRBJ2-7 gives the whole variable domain DGGITQSPKYLFRKEGQNVTLSCEQNLNHDAMYWYRQDPGQGLRLIYYSQIVNDFQKGDIAEGYSVSREKKESFPLTVTSAQKNPTAFYLCASSTRDRRPYEQYFGPGTRLTVT.

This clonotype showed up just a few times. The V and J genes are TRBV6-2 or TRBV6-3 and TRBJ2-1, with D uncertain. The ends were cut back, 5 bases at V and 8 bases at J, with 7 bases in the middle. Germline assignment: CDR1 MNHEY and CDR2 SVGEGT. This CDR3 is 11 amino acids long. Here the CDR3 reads CASSGYHEQFF. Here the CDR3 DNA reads TGTGCCAGCAGTGGGTACCATGAGCAGTTCTTC.

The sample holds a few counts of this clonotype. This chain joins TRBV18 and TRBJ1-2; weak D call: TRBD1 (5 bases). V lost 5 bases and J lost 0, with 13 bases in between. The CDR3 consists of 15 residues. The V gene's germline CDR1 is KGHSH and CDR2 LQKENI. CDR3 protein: CASSFRAMANYGYTF. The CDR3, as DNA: TGTGCCAGCTCATTCAGGGCAATGGCTAACTATGGCTACACCTTC.